A single sample gave rise to the 11 T cell receptor beta chains below, sequenced in a study of shared clonotypes between healthy human individuals. The data were produced by immunoSEQ multiplex PCR, yet TCRdb's version contains in-frame clones alone and is incomplete. Among more than 1,200,000 clones listed, approximately 98.5% were seen once. Sample: naive CD4+ T cells sorted from blood. Subset of the sample: CD45RA+ positively selected. These receptors were collected from a man aged 25 to 40 in good health.

Of note for this clone: Different DNA sequences within this sample yield the same CDR3. The gene calls are TRBV5-1 and TRBJ2-7, with TRBD1 as a possible D gene (5 bases). V dropped 0 bases and J dropped 7 bases, with 8 bases sitting between them. The germline CDR1 and CDR2 sequences are SGHRS and YFSETQ. CDR3 length equals 12 residues. DNA for the CDR3: TGCGCCAGCAGCTTGGGGCAGGGAGAGCAGTACTTC. It specifies CASSLGQGEQYF.

The chain couples TRBV27 to TRBJ2-1, with D perhaps matching TRBD1 or TRBD2 (6 bases each). V gave up 8 bases and J gave up 3 bases, with 14 bases separating them. Germline CDR1 reads MNHEY; CDR2 reads SMNVEV (reference sequence). The CDR3 runs 14 residues. The CDR3 sequence: CASLGGRNYNEQFF. CDR3 coding DNA: TGTGCCAGCCTGGGGGGCCGGAACTACAATGAGCAGTTCTTC.

This chain uses TRBV6-5 with TRBJ2-5, with D possibly being TRBD1 (5 bases). The ends were cut back, 6 bases at V and 1 base at J, with 12 bases in the middle. This CDR3 spans 14 amino acids. The germline V gene encodes CDR1 MNHEY and CDR2 SVGAGI. CDR3 nucleotides: TGTGCCAGCAGCTCCATGACAGCCCAAGAGACCCAGTACTTC. It is translated as CASSSMTAQETQYF.

This rearrangement joins TRBV28 to TRBJ2-7, with TRBD2 identical over 8 bases. The CDR3 has 15 amino acids. Germline CDR1 and CDR2: MDHEN and SYDVKM. V trimming: 6 bases; J trimming: 0 bases; junction bases outside the gene matches: 7. The CDR3 here is CASRGSGISSYEQYF. CDR3 nucleotide sequence: TGTGCCAGCAGGGGTAGCGGGATTAGCTCCTACGAGCAGTACTTC.

The chain combines TRBV7-2 with TRBJ1-5, with a weak D call TRBD1 (6 bases). The CDR3 totals 15 residues. Germline values: CDR1 SGHTA, CDR2 FQGNSA. Between the trimmed V and J ends, which lost 3 bases and 2 bases, there was a span of 11 bases. CDR3 DNA: TGTGCCAGCAGCTTTTCTGGGGGCGGCAATCAGCCCCAGCATTTT. Its protein product is CASSFSGGGNQPQHF.

V is TRBV19 and J is TRBJ2-7; TRBD2 agrees at 9 bases. Trimming cost V 2 bases and J 2 bases; bases outside gene matches: 7. CDR3 size: 16 residues. From germline, CDR1 is LNHDA and CDR2 SQIVND (reference sequence). The CDR3 loop reads CASSIPGLAGTYEQYF. CDR3 coding DNA: TGTGCCAGTAGTATACCGGGGCTAGCGGGAACCTACGAGCAGTACTTC.

CDR3 DNA: TGTGCCAGCAGCGAAGGGAGCGGGCGGCCAAAACGGGATACGCAGTATTTT. Protein product: CASSEGSGRPKRDTQYF. V and J are TRBV5-6 and TRBJ2-3; D is perhaps TRBD2 (6 bases). V lost 4 bases and J lost 6, with 24 bases in between. Germline lookup yields CDR1 SGHDT and CDR2 YYEEEE. The CDR3 covers 17 residues.

The chain uses TRBV5-5 and TRBJ2-7, with 9 bases matching TRBD1. The CDR3 sequence is 14 residues long. Germline V lookup: CDR1 SGHKS, CDR2 YYEKEE (reference sequence). V lost 3 bases and J lost 2; bases outside the gene matches: 3. The CDR3 protein is CASSYRDRAYEQYF. In DNA form, the CDR3 reads TGTGCCAGCAGCTACCGGGACAGGGCCTACGAGCAGTACTTC.

This chain links TRBV5-4 with TRBJ2-7; D gene ambiguous. The CDR3 consists of 15 residues. V was trimmed by 1 base and J by 3 bases, leaving 14 bases between them. Germline-derived CDR1 and CDR2 are SGHNT and YYREEE (reference sequence). In nucleotides, the CDR3 is TGTGCCAGCAGCTTGATGAAGGGCCTTGGCTACGAGCAGTACTTC. It codes for CASSLMKGLGYEQYF. The whole variable domain, filled in from reference TRBV5-4 and TRBJ2-7, reads ETGVTQSPTHLIKTRGQQVTLRCSSQSGHNTVSWYQQALGQGPQFIFQYYREEENGRGNFPPRFSGLQFPNYSSELNVNALELDDSALYLCASSLMKGLGYEQYFGPGTRLTVT.

The CDR3 coding sequence is TGCGCCAGCAGCTTGGGTGGGGTACATGAAAAACTGTTTTTT. Protein: CASSLGGVHEKLFF. The chain uses TRBV5-1 and TRBJ1-4; D is ambiguous. The germline CDR1 and CDR2 sequences are SGHRS and YFSETQ. Trimming pared 0 bases from V and 6 bases from J, leaving 9 bases between. CDR3 length: 14 residues.

The gene calls are TRBV9 and TRBJ2-1; 11 bases align to TRBD1. There are 15 residues in the CDR3. In germline, CDR1 is SGDLS, CDR2 YYNGEE. V lost 2 bases, J lost 5 bases, and 3 bases stayed unmatched. CDR3 in amino acids: CASSVRDRGNNEQFF. The CDR3 coding sequence is TGTGCCAGCAGCGTCCGGGACAGGGGGAACAATGAGCAGTTCTTC.